One and the same sample provided the 8 T cell receptor beta chains below, sequenced in a study of CD8 T cells in ankylosing spondylitis (dated by TCRdb to about 2017). Library preparation was by 5' RACE. The sequencing machine was an Illumina HiSeq 2500. The raw public reads went through TCRdb reprocessing: fastp at Q25, MiXCR clone calling, in-frame beta chains kept. Rows matching on CDR3 protein sequence are summarized as one entry with the most common DNA and genes. Recorded for this sample are around 120,000 distinct CDR3 sequences; 12% to 15% of them occurred a single time. The ten most abundant clones make up 2.5% to 3.5% of the sample. The specimen sequenced was blood, either unsorted or a sorted T cell fraction (not recorded which). The receptors stem from a female donor with ankylosing spondylitis or in good health (not recorded which).

This clonotype was seen a handful of times. The chain employs TRBV7-2 and TRBJ2-1; D may be TRBD2 (5 bases). V lost 0 bases and J 0 bases, leaving 9 bases between the germline ends. From germline, CDR1 is SGHTA and CDR2 FQGNSA. This CDR3 has 16 amino acids. CDR3 nucleotide sequence: TGTGCCAGCAGCTTAGCGGCGGGCCGCTCCTACAATGAGCAGTTCTTC. This sequence encodes CASSLAAGRSYNEQFF.

To note about this clonotype: A read error may produce the germline difference seen at one junction end. This chain joins TRBV12-3 or TRBV12-4 and TRBJ2-3; the D is unclear. This CDR3 region has 11 residues. The CDR3 DNA reads TGTGGCAGCAGTTTGGTGGGGACGCAGTATTTT. Residues: CGSSLVGTQYF.

The J gene is TRBJ2-5, the V gene TRBV2, with D possibly being TRBD1 or TRBD2 (5 bases each). The CDR3 extends over 13 amino acids. V was shortened by 8 bases and J by 3 bases, with 13 bases between the two germline ends. CDR1 is SNHLY and CDR2 is FYNNEI in the germline V gene. CDR3 protein: CASGGWGKETQYF. CDR3 in DNA: TGTGCCAGCGGGGGTTGGGGGAAAGAGACCCAGTACTTC.

This clonotype was detected ten times or more. The chain has TRBV11-2 and TRBJ2-3; 7 bases agree with TRBD1. Trimming cost V 5 bases and J 1 base; bases outside gene matches: 9. Germline lookup yields CDR1 SGHAT and CDR2 FQNNGV. The CDR3 is 16 residues long. This CDR3 is CASSLQGGYGTDTQYF. In DNA form, the CDR3 reads TGTGCCAGCAGCCTTCAAGGGGGCTATGGCACAGATACGCAGTATTTT. Filled out from reference TRBV11-2 and TRBJ2-3, the complete variable domain reads EAGVAQSPRYKIIEKRQSVAFWCNPISGHATLYWYQQILGQGPKLLIQFQNNGVVDDSQLPKDRFSAERLKGVDSTLKIQPAKLEDSAVYLCASSLQGGYGTDTQYFGPGTRLTVL.

This clonotype has ten or more counts. J is TRBJ1-4 and V is TRBV6-1; 9 bases fit TRBD1. The CDR3 is 14 residues long. With 5 bases clipped from V and 8 bases from J, the junction kept 6 bases outside the gene matches. The germline CDR1 and CDR2 sequences are MNHNS and SASEGT. The CDR3 region has the DNA TGTGCCAGCAGTACAGGGGGCGGCGGCGAAAAACTGTTTTTT. Translation: CASSTGGGGEKLFF.

V gene TRBV28 combines with J gene TRBJ1-1; 10 nucleotides agree with TRBD1. The CDR3 totals 15 residues. V dropped 5 bases and J dropped 1; count of bases not matched to a gene: 4. CDR1 is MDHEN, CDR2 SYDVKM, per germline. The CDR3 sequence is CASSPDRGPNTEAFF. The CDR3 DNA sequence: TGTGCCAGCAGTCCCGACAGGGGGCCGAACACTGAAGCTTTCTTT.

J is TRBJ1-6 and V is TRBV7-3, with D possibly being TRBD1 (5 bases). The CDR3 totals 16 residues. Looked up from germline, CDR1 is SGHTA and CDR2 is FQGTGA. With 2 bases removed from V and 8 bases from J, the gap between germline ends came to 16 bases. Here the CDR3 reads CASSLVGQGLYSPLHF. DNA for the CDR3: TGTGCCAGCAGCTTAGTCGGCCAGGGACTGTATTCACCCCTCCACTTT. Variable domain in full (rest from reference TRBV7-3 and TRBJ1-6): GAGVSQTPSNKVTEKGKYVELRCDPISGHTALYWYRQSLGQGPEFLIYFQGTGAADDSGLPNDRFFAVRPEGSVSTLKIQRTERGDSAVYLCASSLVGQGLYSPLHFGNGTRLTVT.

This clonotype was detected a few times. The V and J genes are TRBV7-9 and TRBJ2-3; no firm D call. Trimming took 1 base from V and 2 from J, leaving 4 bases between them. There are 13 residues in the CDR3. The germline V gene encodes CDR1 SEHNR and CDR2 FQNEAQ (reference sequence). The CDR3 protein is CASSLEFTDTQYF. CDR3 nucleotide sequence: TGTGCCAGCAGCTTAGAGTTCACAGATACGCAGTATTTT.